This passage covers 27 T cell receptor beta chains from one sample sequenced in a study of preoperative IRX-2 immunotherapy in early breast cancer. Only in-frame clones appear in the TCRdb table, and some are missing; sequencing was by immunoSEQ multiplex PCR. The sample has around 62,000 clones; around 94% are singletons. Treatment here: preoperative locoregional IRX-2 cytokine immunotherapy. This specimen was taken from a patient treated with IRX-2 immunotherapy. These receptors all come from a human donor with breast cancer.

V usage is TRBV5-6 and J usage is TRBJ1-4; D remains ambiguous. V lost 6 bases to trimming and J lost 8 bases, with 11 bases between them. Looked up from germline, CDR1 is SGHDT and CDR2 is YYEEEE. This CDR3 comprises 12 residues. Written as DNA, the CDR3 is TGTGCCAGCACCGTGAATAGCGAAAAACTGTTTTTT. Translated: CASTVNSEKLFF.

This clone was counted once. This sequence joins TRBV28 and TRBJ2-5; TRBD1 agrees at 9 bases. Germline values: CDR1 MDHEN, CDR2 SYDVKM. J gave up 3 bases and V 6 bases, and 8 bases lay outside the gene matches. CDR3 size: 15 residues. The CDR3 DNA reads TGTGCCAGCAGGGGGAGGACAGGGGTCGAAGAGACCCAGTACTTC. The encoded protein is CASRGRTGVEETQYF. Looking up the rest from reference TRBV28 and TRBJ2-5 gives the full variable domain: DVKVTQSSRYLVKRTGEKVFLECVQDMDHENMFWYRQDPGLGLRLIYFSYDVKMKEKGDIPEGYSVSREKKERFSLILESASTNQTSMYLCASRGRTGVEETQYFGPGTRLLVL.

There are a few counts of this clone. The V gene is TRBV2, the J gene TRBJ1-6; D remains unclear. This CDR3 is 15 amino acids long. Germline loops: CDR1 SNHLY, CDR2 FYNNEI. Trimming left V 5 bases short and J 7 bases short, with 15 bases between. The CDR3 loop reads CASSPRTDGNSPLHF. The DNA for the CDR3 is TGTGCCAGCAGTCCGAGGACCGACGGCAATTCACCCCTCCACTTT.

The rearrangement uses TRBV6-6 and TRBJ1-2; 8 bases match TRBD1. The CDR3 is 13 amino acids. Germline values: CDR1 MNHNY, CDR2 SVGAGI (reference sequence). After removal of 10 bases from V and 3 bases from J, the junction contained 7 bases not matched to a gene. The CDR3 DNA follows: TGTGCCATCCAGGGGGCACGGGACTATGGCTACACCTTC. Its translation: CAIQGARDYGYTF.

J is TRBJ2-3 and V is TRBV2; weak D call: TRBD1 (6 bases). Per germline, CDR1 SNHLY and CDR2 FYNNEI. V was cut by 10 bases and J by 0 bases, with 14 bases left in between. The CDR3 sequence is 14 residues long. DNA of the CDR3: TGTGCCACCCGCACAGGGTCGAGCACAGATACGCAGTATTTT. Protein sequence: CATRTGSSTDTQYF.

The gene calls are TRBV5-1 and TRBJ2-3; maybe TRBD1 (5 bases). V lost 6 bases and J lost 5, with 13 bases in between. CDR3 length: 13 amino acids. Germline CDR1 reads SGHRS; CDR2 reads YFSETQ. Written as DNA, the CDR3 is TGCGCCAGCACCTCAGGGATTGAAGATACGCAGTATTTT. Its protein product is CASTSGIEDTQYF.

The gene calls are TRBV5-1 and TRBJ1-1, with a weak D call TRBD1 (5 bases). Germline CDR1 is SGHRS and CDR2 is YFSETQ. V was trimmed by 0 bases and J by 6 bases, leaving 15 bases between them. The CDR3 is 15 amino acids. CDR3 in DNA: TGCGCCAGCAGCTTGGGGGGGGGAGTCATCGCTGAAGCTTTCTTT. Translation: CASSLGGGVIAEAFF.

The V call is TRBV6-5, the J call TRBJ1-2; 8 bases map to TRBD1. This CDR3 region has 15 residues. Germline V gives CDR1 MNHEY, CDR2 SVGAGI. The junction had 9 bases not matched to a gene; V was cut back by 5 bases and J by 4 bases. CDR3 in amino acids: CASSQGQVGLYGYTF. The CDR3 bases are TGTGCCAGCAGTCAGGGACAGGTGGGGCTCTATGGCTACACCTTC.

This clone was observed once. V is TRBV4-1 and J is TRBJ2-4, with D uncertain. The V end was cut by 4 bases, the J end by 1 base, with 14 bases between. Germline V CDR1 and CDR2: MGHRA, YSYEKL. The CDR3 has 16 amino acids. CDR3 DNA sequence: TGCGCCAGCAGCCCCCGGCCCATTCGGGCCAAAAACATTCAGTACTTC. Translated: CASSPRPIRAKNIQYF.

The chain has TRBV7-8 and TRBJ1-1; weak D call: TRBD1 (6 bases). CDR1 is SGHVS, CDR2 FQNEAQ, per germline. V was pared by 5 bases and J by 5 bases, with 15 bases between. This CDR3 has 14 residues. CDR3 DNA sequence: TGTGCCAGCAGCCCACAGGGTTGGAGTACTGAAGCTTTCTTT. Its translation is CASSPQGWSTEAFF.

The rearrangement links TRBV5-1 to TRBJ2-3, with 7 bases fitting TRBD1. After removal of 4 bases from V and 2 bases from J, the junction contained 7 bases not matched to a gene. The germline CDR1 and CDR2 sequences are SGHRS and YFSETQ. The CDR3 runs 15 residues. The CDR3 DNA reads as TGCGCCAGCAGCACGACAGGGCCGGCCACAGATACGCAGTATTTT. Translated, it gives CASSTTGPATDTQYF.

The J gene is TRBJ2-7, the V gene TRBV4-3; D possibly matches TRBD1 or TRBD2 (5 bases each). V gave up 1 base and J gave up 6 bases, with 16 bases separating them. This CDR3 region has 15 residues. Per germline, CDR1 LGHNA and CDR2 YSLEER. CDR3 sequence reads: CASSQAEDFGGEQYF. The CDR3 nucleotides are TGCGCCAGCAGCCAAGCAGAGGACTTTGGGGGCGAGCAGTACTTC.

This chain connects TRBV7-2 to TRBJ2-1, with 11 bases that match TRBD2. Per the germline V gene, CDR1 is SGHTA and CDR2 is FQGNSA. This CDR3 spans 14 amino acids. Unmatched junction bases numbered 1, after V lost 3 bases and J lost 6 bases. This CDR3 is CASSFSGGANEQFF. CDR3 nucleotides: TGTGCCAGCAGCTTTAGCGGGGGGGCCAATGAGCAGTTCTTC.

This clone was seen just once. This sample also contains other DNA sequences that code for the same CDR3. The gene calls are TRBV18 and TRBJ1-5, with D possibly matching TRBD1 (6 bases). Trimming pared 3 bases from V and 4 bases from J, leaving 13 bases between. CDR3 size: 15 residues. The V gene's germline CDR1 is KGHSH and CDR2 LQKENI. The CDR3 DNA sequence: TGTGCCAGCTCACCGTCGGGGGGCGGGAATCAGCCCCAGCATTTT. Translating it yields CASSPSGGGNQPQHF.

V usage is TRBV6-4 and J usage is TRBJ1-5, with a possible D match to TRBD1 (5 bases). The CDR3 consists of 23 residues. CDR1 is MRHNA, CDR2 SNTAGT, per germline. The V gene lost 0 bases and the J gene lost 0 bases, with 30 bases spanning the gap. The DNA of the CDR3 is TGTGCCAGCAGTGACTCGATACGGCAACAGTGGGCAGGGTTCTTTTATAGCAATCAGCCCCAGCATTTT. It codes for CASSDSIRQQWAGFFYSNQPQHF.

This rearrangement joins TRBV29-1 to TRBJ2-1, with 11 bases fitting TRBD2. J gave up 2 bases and V 1 base, and 13 bases lay outside the gene matches. Looked up from germline, CDR1 is SQVTM and CDR2 is ANQGSEA. This CDR3 has 19 residues. The CDR3 spells CSVEGQGRTSGSPYNEQFF. Written as DNA, the CDR3 is TGCAGCGTTGAAGGGCAGGGTAGGACTAGCGGGTCTCCCTACAATGAGCAGTTCTTC.

V is TRBV20-1 and J is TRBJ1-1, with D maybe TRBD1 (5 bases). This CDR3 is 11 amino acids long. CDR1 and CDR2 from the germline V gene are DFQATT and SNEGSKA (reference sequence). V was clipped by 7 bases and J by 1 base, with 7 bases between them. This CDR3 is CSGDSNTEAFF. DNA of the CDR3: TGCAGTGGGGACTCGAACACTGAAGCTTTCTTT.

This clone was observed a single time. The chain employs TRBV7-3 and TRBJ2-6; D is uncertain. Looked up from germline, CDR1 is SGHTA and CDR2 is FQGTGA. The CDR3 runs 14 residues. The V and J ends lost 8 bases and 4 bases respectively, with 12 bases between them. The CDR3 here is CASSGAPGANVLTF. For the CDR3, the DNA is TGTGCCAGCTCGGGCGCTCCCGGGGCCAACGTCCTGACTTTC.

The V gene is TRBV9, the J gene TRBJ2-7, with 9 bases that match TRBD1. V trimming: 2 bases; J trimming: 2 bases; junction bases outside the gene matches: 2. Germline lookup yields CDR1 SGDLS and CDR2 YYNGEE. The CDR3 sequence is 14 residues long. CDR3 nucleotide sequence: TGTGCCAGCAGCGTGGGACAGGGACCCTACGAGCAGTACTTC. Translated: CASSVGQGPYEQYF. The entire variable domain, with the rest obtained from reference TRBV9 and TRBJ2-7, is as follows: DSGVTQTPKHLITATGQRVTLRCSPRSGDLSVYWYQQSLDQGLQFLIQYYNGEERAKGNILERFSAQQFPDLHSELNLSSLELGDSALYFCASSVGQGPYEQYFGPGTRLTVT.

The V and J genes are TRBV18 and TRBJ2-1; D is unclear. This CDR3 contains 16 residues. Trimming removed 0 bases at V and 2 bases at J, with 11 bases between. In germline, CDR1 is KGHSH, CDR2 LQKENI. The CDR3 loop reads CASSPPVTGAYNEQFF. The CDR3 nucleotides read TGTGCCAGCTCACCACCGGTGACTGGGGCCTACAATGAGCAGTTCTTC.

The CDR3 region has the DNA TGTGCCAGCAGCCCCGGGACTAGCGGGAGGATGGTCCAGTACTTC. Its translation is CASSPGTSGRMVQYF. The rearrangement links TRBV7-9 to TRBJ2-7, with 15 nucleotides matching TRBD2. Trimming cost V 5 bases and J 10 bases; bases outside gene matches: 9. Per germline, CDR1 SEHNR and CDR2 FQNEAQ (reference sequence). The CDR3 length is 15 residues.

The chain links TRBV6-4 to TRBJ2-3; TRBD1 might be the D (7 bases). There are 14 residues in the CDR3. The germline V and J ends were trimmed by 7 bases and 0 bases, with 11 bases remaining between them. Germline V gives CDR1 MRHNA, CDR2 SNTAGT. The chain's CDR3 is CASKEGASTDTQYF. Written as DNA, the CDR3 is TGTGCCAGCAAGGAGGGGGCTAGCACAGATACGCAGTATTTT.

The chain joins TRBV29-1 to TRBJ2-5; tentatively, D is TRBD1 (6 bases). Germline V gives CDR1 SQVTM, CDR2 ANQGSEA. V was pared by 5 bases and J by 3 bases, with 13 bases between. The CDR3 runs 13 residues. The CDR3 sequence is CSVYRDNEETQYF. The CDR3 DNA is TGCAGCGTTTACCGGGACAACGAAGAGACCCAGTACTTC.

The chain is built from TRBV28 and TRBJ1-1; D may be TRBD1 (6 bases). V gave up 6 bases and J gave up 1 base, with 12 bases separating them. Germline V gives CDR1 MDHEN, CDR2 SYDVKM. The CDR3 has 14 amino acids. CDR3 protein: CASRTTGQNTEAFF. The CDR3 DNA is TGTGCCAGCAGGACAACGGGACAGAACACTGAAGCTTTCTTT.

The rearrangement links TRBV5-6 to TRBJ2-7; D is possibly TRBD2 (6 bases). V lost 5 bases, J lost 3 bases, and 12 bases lay in between. The CDR3 contains 13 residues. Germline V gene data show CDR1 as SGHDT and CDR2 as YYEEEE. As DNA, the CDR3 is TGTGCCAGCAGTGGACTACGCAGCTACGAGCAGTACTTC. The encoded protein is CASSGLRSYEQYF.

The CDR3 loop is CASSLGTSGPYEQYF. The DNA for the CDR3 is TGTGCCAGCAGCTTGGGGACTAGCGGACCCTACGAGCAGTACTTC. The chain has TRBV7-2 and TRBJ2-7; 11 bases are shared with TRBD2. Germline V gene lookup returns CDR1 SGHTA and CDR2 FQGNSA. Trimming cost V 3 bases and J 2 bases; bases outside gene matches: 3. This CDR3 spans 15 amino acids.

This chain links TRBV14 with TRBJ1-2; D remains unclear. CDR1 and CDR2 from the germline V gene are SGHDN and FVKESK. V lost 3 bases, J lost 3 bases, and 14 bases lay in between. The CDR3 spans 15 residues. The chain's CDR3 is CASSQAIGSDYGYTF. The CDR3 DNA is TGTGCCAGCAGCCAGGCGATCGGCAGCGACTATGGCTACACCTTC.